The 6 T cell receptor beta chains listed next were all sequenced from one sample in a study of blood T cell repertoires in COVID-19. Measured with immunoSEQ multiplex PCR; TCRdb has only the in-frame clones, and not every one. Among roughly 100,000 clones listed, 71% were seen once. The source material was peripheral blood. The receptors here all came from a human donor with acute or convalescent COVID-19. The donor label of this sample is uncertain.

The chain joins TRBV11-2 to TRBJ2-5, with D perhaps matching TRBD2 (6 bases). The CDR3 extends over 15 amino acids. Per the germline V gene, CDR1 is SGHAT and CDR2 is FQNNGV. The germline V and J ends were trimmed by 3 bases and 7 bases, with 18 bases remaining between them. The CDR3 DNA sequence: TGTGCCAGCAGCTTTTCTTCCGGGACTCTGGGGACCCAGTACTTC. It codes for CASSFSSGTLGTQYF.

This chain joins TRBV2 and TRBJ1-2; 7 bases are shared with TRBD1. Germline CDR1 reads SNHLY; CDR2 reads FYNNEI. J lost 2 bases, V lost 7 bases, and 7 bases had no gene match. CDR3 length: 14 amino acids. The CDR3 DNA follows: TGTGCCAGCACTCGGACAGGCCAAAACTATGGCTACACCTTC. Protein: CASTRTGQNYGYTF.

V usage is TRBV28 and J usage is TRBJ1-6, with D possibly being TRBD1 (6 bases). CDR1 is MDHEN, CDR2 SYDVKM, per germline. The CDR3 consists of 15 residues. Trimming stripped 4 bases from V and 7 bases from J, with 14 bases between. Written as DNA, the CDR3 is TGTGCCAGCAGTTCTCCACAGGGTTTAAATTCACCCCTCCACTTT. Translation: CASSSPQGLNSPLHF.

Turning to this clone: A junction end diverges from the germline sequence, so it may reflect a read error. This rearrangement joins TRBV11-2 to TRBJ2-3; 7 nucleotides align to TRBD2. Per the germline V gene, CDR1 is SGHAT and CDR2 is FQNNGV. The CDR3 totals 16 residues. This CDR3 reads CASSLELGLAVDTQYF. The CDR3 nucleotides read TGTGCCAGCAGCCTAGAACTTGGCCTAGCGGTGGATACGCAGTATTTT.

This chain joins TRBV7-3 and TRBJ2-3; D gene ambiguous. CDR3 size: 14 residues. Germline CDR1 is SGHTA and CDR2 is FQGTGA. V lost 2 bases and J 2 bases, leaving 8 bases between the germline ends. The CDR3 sequence: CASSLLGNTDTQYF. CDR3 DNA sequence: TGTGCCAGCAGCTTATTGGGCAACACAGATACGCAGTATTTT.

The table lists this clone with a few counts. This chain uses TRBV6-5 with TRBJ2-1, with 7 positions matching TRBD1. With 5 bases clipped from V and 8 bases from J, the junction kept 12 bases outside the gene matches. This CDR3 region has 15 residues. Per germline, CDR1 MNHEY and CDR2 SVGAGI. CDR3 loop: CASSRTGTAGHEQFF. The CDR3 DNA is TGTGCCAGCAGTAGAACCGGGACAGCCGGCCATGAGCAGTTCTTC.